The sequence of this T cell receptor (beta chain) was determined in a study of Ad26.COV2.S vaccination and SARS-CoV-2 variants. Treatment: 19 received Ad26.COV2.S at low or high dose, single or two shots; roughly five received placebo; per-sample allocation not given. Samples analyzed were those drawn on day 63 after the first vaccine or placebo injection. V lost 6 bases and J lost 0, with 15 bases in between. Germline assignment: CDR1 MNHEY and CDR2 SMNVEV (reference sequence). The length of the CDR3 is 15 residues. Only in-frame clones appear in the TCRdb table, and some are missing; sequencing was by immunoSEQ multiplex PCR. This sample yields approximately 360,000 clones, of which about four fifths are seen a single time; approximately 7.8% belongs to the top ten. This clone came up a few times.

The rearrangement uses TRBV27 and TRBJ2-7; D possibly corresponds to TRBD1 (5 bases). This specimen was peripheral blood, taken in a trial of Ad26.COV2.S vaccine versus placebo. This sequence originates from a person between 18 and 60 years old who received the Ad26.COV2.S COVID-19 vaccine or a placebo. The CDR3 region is CASRTWEQDSYEQYF. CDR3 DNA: TGTGCCAGCAGGACCTGGGAACAGGACTCCTACGAGCAGTACTTC.